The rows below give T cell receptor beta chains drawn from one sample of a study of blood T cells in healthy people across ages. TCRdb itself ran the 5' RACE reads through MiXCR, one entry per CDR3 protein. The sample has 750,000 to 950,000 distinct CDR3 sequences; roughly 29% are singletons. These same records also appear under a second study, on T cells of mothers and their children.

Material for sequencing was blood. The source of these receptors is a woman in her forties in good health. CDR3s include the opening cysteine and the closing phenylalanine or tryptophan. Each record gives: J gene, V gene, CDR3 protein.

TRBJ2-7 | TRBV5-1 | CASSVQGDEQYF
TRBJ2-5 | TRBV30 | CAWSGLPGGRPQYF
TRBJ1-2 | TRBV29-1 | CSVEQGADGYTF
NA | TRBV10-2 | CASSDPPGLEQYF
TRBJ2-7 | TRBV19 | CASSPRTAYEQYF
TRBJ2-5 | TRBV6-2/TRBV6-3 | CASSYNFAEFPETQYF
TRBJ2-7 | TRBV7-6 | CASSPSGWAYEQYF
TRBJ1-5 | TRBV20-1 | CSAREGPSGQPQHF
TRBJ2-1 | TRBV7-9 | CASSSIRGGATEQFF
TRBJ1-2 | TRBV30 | CAWSVLAGGYGYTF
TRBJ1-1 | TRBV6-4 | CASSPKTGGNTEAFF
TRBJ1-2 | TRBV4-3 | CASSQDTGRVPSGYTF
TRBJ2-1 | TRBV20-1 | CSATSSGGRNNEQFF
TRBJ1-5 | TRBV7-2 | CASRDDRAVQPQHF
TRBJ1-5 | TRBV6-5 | CASSYSQNNQPQHF